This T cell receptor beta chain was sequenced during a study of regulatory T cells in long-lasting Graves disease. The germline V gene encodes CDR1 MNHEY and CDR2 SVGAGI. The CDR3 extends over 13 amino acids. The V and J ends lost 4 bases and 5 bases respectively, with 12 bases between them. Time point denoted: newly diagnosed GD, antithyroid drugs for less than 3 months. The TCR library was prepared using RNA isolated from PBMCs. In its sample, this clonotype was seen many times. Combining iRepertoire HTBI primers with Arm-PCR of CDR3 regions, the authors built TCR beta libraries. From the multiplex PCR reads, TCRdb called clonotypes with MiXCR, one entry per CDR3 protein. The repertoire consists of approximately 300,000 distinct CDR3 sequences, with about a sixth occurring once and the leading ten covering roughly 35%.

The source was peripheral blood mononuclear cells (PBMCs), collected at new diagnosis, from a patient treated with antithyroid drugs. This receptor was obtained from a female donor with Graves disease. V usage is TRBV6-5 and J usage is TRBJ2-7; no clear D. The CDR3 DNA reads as TGTGCCAGCAGTTGGGCCCTGGGAAACGAGCAGTACTTC. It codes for CASSWALGNEQYF.